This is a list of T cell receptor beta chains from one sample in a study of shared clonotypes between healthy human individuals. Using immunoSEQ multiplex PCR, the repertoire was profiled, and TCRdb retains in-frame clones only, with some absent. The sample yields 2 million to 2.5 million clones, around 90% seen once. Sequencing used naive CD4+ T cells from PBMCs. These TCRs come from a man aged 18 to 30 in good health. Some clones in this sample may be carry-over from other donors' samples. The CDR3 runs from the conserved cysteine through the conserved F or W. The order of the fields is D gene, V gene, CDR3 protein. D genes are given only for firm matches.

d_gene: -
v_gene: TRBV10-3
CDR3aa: CAIETGYGYTF

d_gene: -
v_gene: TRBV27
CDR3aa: CASRTFRASSYEQYF

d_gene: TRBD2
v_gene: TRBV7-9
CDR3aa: CASSLSGTSGSGTQYF

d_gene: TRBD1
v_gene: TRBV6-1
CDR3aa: CASSELYRGLAGNTIYF

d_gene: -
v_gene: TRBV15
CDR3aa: CATSREVTGMKTQYF

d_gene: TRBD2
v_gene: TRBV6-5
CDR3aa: CASSKGLAGPYEQYF

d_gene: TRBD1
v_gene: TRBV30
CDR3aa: CAWSVDRGVETQYF

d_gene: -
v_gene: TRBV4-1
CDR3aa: CASSQDDPSFDEQYF

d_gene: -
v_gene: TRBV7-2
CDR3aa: CASSLEGVVYTGELFF

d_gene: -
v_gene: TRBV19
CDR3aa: CASSIGRVNTEAFF

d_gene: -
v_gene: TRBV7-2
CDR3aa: CASSLTGSNEKLFF

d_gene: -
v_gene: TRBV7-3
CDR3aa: CASSAQGAVDTQYF

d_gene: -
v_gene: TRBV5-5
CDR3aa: CASSLEVEDTIYF

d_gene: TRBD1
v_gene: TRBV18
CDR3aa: CASSPDQGALHGYTF

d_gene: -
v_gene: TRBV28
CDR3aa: CASSLDSYNEQFF

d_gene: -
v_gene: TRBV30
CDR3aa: CAWTRTVGNTIYF

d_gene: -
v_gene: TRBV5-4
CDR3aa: CASSLAGATYNEQFF

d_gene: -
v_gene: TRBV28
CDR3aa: CASSRWQGYGETQYF

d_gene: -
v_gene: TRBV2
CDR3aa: CASCRGGATNEKLFF

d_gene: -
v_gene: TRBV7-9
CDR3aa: CASSSRGQPQHF

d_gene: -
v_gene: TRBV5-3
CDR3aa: CARSLAAVTNTEAFF

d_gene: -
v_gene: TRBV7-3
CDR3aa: CASSPGLGANVLTF

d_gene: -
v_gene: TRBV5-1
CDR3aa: CASSTQGPYYNEQFF

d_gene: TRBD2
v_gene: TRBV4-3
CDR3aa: CASSQELARIYTGELFF

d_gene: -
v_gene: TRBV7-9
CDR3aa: CASSQSTTDTQYF

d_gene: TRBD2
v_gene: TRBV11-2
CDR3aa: CASARGLAGVLKTQYF

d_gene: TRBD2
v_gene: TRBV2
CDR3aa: CASTFAPGGTGELFF

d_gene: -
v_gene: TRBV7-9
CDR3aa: CASSLQPGDQETQYF

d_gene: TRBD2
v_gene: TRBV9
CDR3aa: CASSASGTSGMYEQYF

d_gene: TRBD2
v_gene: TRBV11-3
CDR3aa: CASSLGLAGAGEQFF

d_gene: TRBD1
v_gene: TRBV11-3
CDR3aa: CASSFGTGNSYEQYF

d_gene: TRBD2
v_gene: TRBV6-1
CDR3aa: CASSAGGLAGGLKETQYF

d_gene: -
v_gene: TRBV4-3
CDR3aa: CASSYSGGRVNTEAFF

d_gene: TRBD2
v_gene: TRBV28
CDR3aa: CASSQTSGEGETQYF

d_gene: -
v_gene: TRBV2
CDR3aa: CASSLAASGTGELFF

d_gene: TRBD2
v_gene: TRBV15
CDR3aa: CATSRVLLAGGPEQFF

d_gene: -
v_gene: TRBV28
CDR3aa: CASSRGPGGYEQYF

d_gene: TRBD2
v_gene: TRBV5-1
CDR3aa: CASSQAGGQEETQYF

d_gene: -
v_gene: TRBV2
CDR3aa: CASGDYGYTF

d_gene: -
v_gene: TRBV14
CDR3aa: CASSLSFTWETQYF

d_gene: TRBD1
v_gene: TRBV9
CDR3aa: CASSEGANQPQHF

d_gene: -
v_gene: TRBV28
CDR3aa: CASSLTRSYEQYF

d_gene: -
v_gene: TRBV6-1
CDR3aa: CASWRRGSYEQYF

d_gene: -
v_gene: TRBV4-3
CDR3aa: CASSQVRRGHEQFF

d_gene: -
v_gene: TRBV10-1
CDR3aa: CATQGNGHEQYF

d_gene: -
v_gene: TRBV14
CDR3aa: CASSQDFRAGGGYTF

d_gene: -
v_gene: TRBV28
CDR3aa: CASSLALKIEAFF